This entry lists 25 T cell receptor beta chains sequenced from one sample in a study of radiation and T cells in renal cell carcinoma. TCRdb keeps only in-frame clones here, not all; method: immunoSEQ multiplex PCR. The sample lists approximately 85,000 clones; roughly nine tenths were seen once. Documented time point: blood 4 weeks post-SBRT, at nephrectomy. The sample's treatment: 15 Gy SBRT to primary tumor, nephrectomy 4 weeks later. The sample consisted of blood, taken from a patient whose treatment included radiotherapy and nephrectomy. These receptor sequences come from a woman aged 65 to 85 with renal cell carcinoma.

A single count supports this clone. The rearrangement uses TRBV19 and TRBJ2-7; the D gene is possibly TRBD1 (6 bases). This CDR3 has 12 amino acids. Per germline, CDR1 LNHDA and CDR2 SQIVND (reference sequence). Trimming left V 4 bases short and J 5 bases short, with 9 bases between. The CDR3 nucleotides are TGTGCCAGTAGTAACAGGGTCGACGAGCAGTACTTC. Protein: CASSNRVDEQYF.

V and J are TRBV19 and TRBJ2-3; no reliable D call. Trimming left V 8 bases short and J 0 bases short, with 6 bases between. This CDR3 is 12 amino acids long. The V gene's germline CDR1 is LNHDA and CDR2 SQIVND (reference sequence). The CDR3 DNA reads as TGTGCCAGTGCTGACAGCACAGATACGCAGTATTTT. Translated: CASADSTDTQYF.

V is TRBV30 and J is TRBJ2-2, with a tentative D call TRBD2 (5 bases). CDR3 length equals 14 residues. Trimming cost V 0 bases and J 5 bases, with 10 bases left between them. Germline CDR1 is GTSNPN and CDR2 is SVGIG (reference sequence). This CDR3 is CAWSVSGFTGELFF. The CDR3 DNA is TGTGCCTGGAGTGTCTCGGGATTTACCGGGGAGCTGTTTTTT.

This clone showed up just once. The CDR3 coding sequence is TGTGCCAGCTCACCGGGAGGTGATAAGCAGACCCAGTACTTC. The encoded protein is CASSPGGDKQTQYF. The chain links TRBV18 to TRBJ2-5; a weak D match, TRBD2 (6 bases). There are 14 residues in the CDR3. In germline, CDR1 is KGHSH, CDR2 LQKENI. Trimming shortened V by 3 bases and J by 6 bases, and 14 bases separated the two germline ends.

This rearrangement joins TRBV7-8 to TRBJ1-3; D gene ambiguous. Trimming took 3 bases from V and 0 from J, leaving 12 bases between them. The germline V gene encodes CDR1 SGHVS and CDR2 FQNEAQ. This CDR3 comprises 16 residues. The CDR3 spells CASSLRQLNSGNTIYF. The DNA for the CDR3 is TGTGCCAGCAGCTTGAGACAACTCAACTCTGGAAACACCATATATTTT.

This clone has just one count. The chain is built from TRBV11-2 and TRBJ1-2, with a possible D match to TRBD1 (6 bases). CDR3 length equals 12 residues. Germline CDR1 SGHAT, CDR2 FQNNGV. V was pared by 5 bases and J by 8 bases, with 12 bases between. The CDR3 DNA is TGTGCCAGCAGCATTACAGGGATAGGCTACACCTTC. It is translated as CASSITGIGYTF.

CDR3 DNA sequence: TGTGCCAGCTCACCAGGGCAGGGGGGCTTCAACACTGAAGCTTTCTTT. It is translated as CASSPGQGGFNTEAFF. The chain couples TRBV18 to TRBJ1-1; 7 positions agree with TRBD1. After removal of 2 bases from V and 2 bases from J, the junction contained 8 bases not matched to a gene. The CDR3 is 16 residues long. CDR1 is KGHSH and CDR2 is LQKENI in the germline V gene.

V is TRBV5-8 and J is TRBJ1-5, with D tentatively TRBD1 (6 bases). This CDR3 has 14 residues. CDR1 and CDR2 (germline): SGHTS, YDEGEE. Trimming shortened V by 5 bases and J by 2 bases, and 11 bases separated the two germline ends. This CDR3 is CASSWRQGNQPQHF. CDR3 in DNA: TGTGCCAGCAGTTGGAGACAGGGCAATCAGCCCCAGCATTTT.

The genes are TRBV28 and TRBJ2-7; D gene uncertain. The CDR3 has 12 amino acids. The V gene's germline CDR1 is MDHEN and CDR2 SYDVKM. The V end lost 4 bases, the J end lost 4 bases, and 8 bases lay between the germline ends. CDR3 DNA sequence: TGTGCCAGCAGTTCCTATCCGTACGAGCAGTACTTC. Encoded protein: CASSSYPYEQYF.

The genes are TRBV5-1 and TRBJ2-6; perhaps TRBD1 as D (6 bases). Trimming cost V 2 bases and J 0 bases, with 12 bases left between them. CDR1 is SGHRS, CDR2 YFSETQ, per germline. The CDR3 has 17 residues. The CDR3 region has the DNA TGCGCCAGCAGCTTCTTGGGGGCTACCTCTGGGGCCAACGTCCTGACTTTC. This translates into CASSFLGATSGANVLTF.

The chain has TRBV19 and TRBJ1-5; 8 nucleotides agree with TRBD1. Germline V CDR1 and CDR2: LNHDA, SQIVND (reference sequence). Trimming took 0 bases from V and 7 from J; bases not matched to a gene: 5. CDR3 size: 15 residues. The CDR3 loop is CASSIDAGQEQPQHF. The CDR3 DNA sequence: TGTGCCAGTAGTATAGACGCGGGACAGGAGCAGCCCCAGCATTTT. The whole variable domain, remainder taken from reference TRBV19 and TRBJ1-5, is DGGITQSPKYLFRKEGQNVTLSCEQNLNHDAMYWYRQDPGQGLRLIYYSQIVNDFQKGDIAEGYSVSREKKESFPLTVTSAQKNPTAFYLCASSIDAGQEQPQHFGDGTRLSIL.

The chain is built from TRBV2 and TRBJ1-4; D gene ambiguous. The CDR3 runs to 15 residues. Germline CDR1 is SNHLY and CDR2 is FYNNEI. The V end lost 8 bases, the J end lost 7 bases, and 20 bases lay between the germline ends. Here the CDR3 DNA reads TGTGCCAGCTGTTTCGGATCCGGGCGGAGTGAAAAACTGTTTTTT. This sequence encodes CASCFGSGRSEKLFF.

V is TRBV2 and J is TRBJ1-5; the D gene is possibly TRBD1 (5 bases). The V end lost 10 bases, the J end lost 3 bases, and 16 bases lay between the germline ends. The length of the CDR3 is 14 residues. Looked up from germline, CDR1 is SNHLY and CDR2 is FYNNEI. CDR3 DNA sequence: TGTGCCATCCCCACGGGGCGCCACAATCAGCCCCAGCATTTT. Residues: CAIPTGRHNQPQHF.

This chain links TRBV7-9 with TRBJ1-2; no reliable D call. This CDR3 spans 16 amino acids. Germline V gives CDR1 SEHNR, CDR2 FQNEAQ (reference sequence). The V gene lost 1 base and the J gene lost 2 bases, with 14 bases spanning the gap. The CDR3, as DNA: TGTGCCAGCAGCTTAGTGGGGAGCCGTTCGAACTATGGCTACACCTTC. It translates to CASSLVGSRSNYGYTF.

The V gene is TRBV11-3, the J gene TRBJ2-3; maybe TRBD2 (5 bases). The CDR3 runs to 16 residues. Deletions cut 5 bases from V and 1 base from J, with 16 bases between. Germline V CDR1 and CDR2: SGHNT, YENEEA. The CDR3 DNA reads TGTGCCAGCAGCCTCTTCGGAGGTGCCGGCACAGATACGCAGTATTTT. Translating gives CASSLFGGAGTDTQYF.

The CDR3 DNA is TGTGCCAGCAGCCAAGATGACAATGAGCAGTTCTTC. It codes for CASSQDDNEQFF. The chain joins TRBV14 to TRBJ2-1; D remains unclear. The CDR3 loop spans 12 amino acids. Trimming shortened V by 0 bases and J by 5 bases, and 2 bases separated the two germline ends. Per the germline V gene, CDR1 is SGHDN and CDR2 is FVKESK.

The rearrangement joins TRBV11-2 to TRBJ2-5; maybe TRBD1 (5 bases). V lost 2 bases, J lost 3 bases, and 10 bases lay in between. CDR3 length: 14 residues. Germline V gives CDR1 SGHAT, CDR2 FQNNGV. CDR3 amino acids: CASSLSPGKETQYF. In nucleotides, the CDR3 is TGTGCCAGCAGCTTAAGTCCAGGGAAAGAGACCCAGTACTTC. Combining the CDR3 with reference TRBV11-2 and TRBJ2-5 gives the whole variable domain EAGVAQSPRYKIIEKRQSVAFWCNPISGHATLYWYQQILGQGPKLLIQFQNNGVVDDSQLPKDRFSAERLKGVDSTLKIQPAKLEDSAVYLCASSLSPGKETQYFGPGTRLLVL.

The chain employs TRBV28 and TRBJ1-6, with D possibly matching TRBD1 (5 bases). Germline CDR1 and CDR2: MDHEN and SYDVKM. CDR3 size: 14 residues. V was trimmed by 6 bases and J by 7 bases, leaving 13 bases between them. The CDR3 sequence is CASRGGPENSPLHF. The CDR3 bases are TGTGCCAGCAGGGGGGGACCGGAGAATTCACCCCTCCACTTT. Full variable domain (remainder filled in from reference TRBV28 and TRBJ1-6): DVKVTQSSRYLVKRTGEKVFLECVQDMDHENMFWYRQDPGLGLRLIYFSYDVKMKEKGDIPEGYSVSREKKERFSLILESASTNQTSMYLCASRGGPENSPLHFGNGTRLTVT.

The chain carries TRBV28 and TRBJ1-2; D ambiguous. Trimming removed 7 bases from V and 8 bases from J, with 8 bases in between. The CDR3 is 10 amino acids. Per germline, CDR1 MDHEN and CDR2 SYDVKM. The CDR3 spells CASKDNGYTF. The CDR3 region has the DNA TGTGCCAGCAAAGATAACGGCTACACCTTC.

V gene TRBV10-3 combines with J gene TRBJ2-1; D ambiguous. The CDR3 runs 12 residues. V shed 10 bases and J shed 8 bases, with 15 bases lying between them. Looked up from germline, CDR1 is ENHRY and CDR2 is SYGVKD. CDR3 sequence reads: CATHGSADEQFF. DNA of the CDR3: TGTGCCACCCATGGGTCGGCAGATGAGCAGTTCTTC.

CDR3 sequence (DNA): TGCAGCGTTGAAAGTAACAGCTATGGCTACACCTTC. This encodes CSVESNSYGYTF. This chain links TRBV29-1 with TRBJ1-2, with D hard to call. V was pared by 2 bases and J by 4 bases, with 8 bases between. The germline V gene encodes CDR1 SQVTM and CDR2 ANQGSEA. CDR3 size: 12 residues.

The chain combines TRBV5-1 with TRBJ1-3, with unresolved D. V was clipped by 1 base and J by 0 bases, with 5 bases between them. The CDR3 is made up of 14 amino acids. In germline, CDR1 is SGHRS, CDR2 YFSETQ. The CDR3 DNA follows: TGCGCCAGCAGCTTGCCCGGCTCTGGAAACACCATATATTTT. Amino acids: CASSLPGSGNTIYF. The variable domain in full, completed from reference TRBV5-1 and TRBJ1-3, reads KAGVTQTPRYLIKTRGQQVTLSCSPISGHRSVSWYQQTPGQGLQFLFEYFSETQRNKGNFPGRFSGRQFSNSRSEMNVSTLELGDSALYLCASSLPGSGNTIYFGEGSWLTVV.

The chain carries TRBV27 and TRBJ1-1; D call uncertain. The CDR3 totals 13 residues. V lost 8 bases to trimming and J lost 3 bases, with 13 bases between them. CDR1 and CDR2 from the germline V gene are MNHEY and SMNVEV (reference sequence). The CDR3 here is CASYTSVYTEAFF. The CDR3 DNA follows: TGTGCCAGCTACACTTCGGTGTACACTGAAGCTTTCTTT.

V is TRBV5-8 and J is TRBJ1-6, with D perhaps TRBD1 (5 bases). The germline V gene has CDR1 SGHTS and CDR2 YDEGEE. There are 15 residues in the CDR3. V shed 4 bases and J shed 7 bases, with 15 bases lying between them. This chain's CDR3 is CASSVPGRENSPLHF. The CDR3 DNA is TGTGCCAGCAGCGTACCGGGACGGGAAAATTCACCCCTCCACTTT.

This chain uses TRBV18 with TRBJ1-5; D gene unclear. The CDR3 totals 14 residues. V lost 0 bases to trimming and J lost 4 bases, with 7 bases between them. The germline V gene encodes CDR1 KGHSH and CDR2 LQKENI. In DNA, the CDR3 is TGTGCCAGCTCACCACCGACCCTGAATCAGCCCCAGCATTTT. It codes for CASSPPTLNQPQHF. Full variable domain (remainder filled in from reference TRBV18 and TRBJ1-5): NAGVMQNPRHLVRRRGQEARLRCSPMKGHSHVYWYRQLPEEGLKFMVYLQKENIIDESGMPKERFSAEFPKEGPSILRIQQVVRGDSAAYFCASSPPTLNQPQHFGDGTRLSIL.